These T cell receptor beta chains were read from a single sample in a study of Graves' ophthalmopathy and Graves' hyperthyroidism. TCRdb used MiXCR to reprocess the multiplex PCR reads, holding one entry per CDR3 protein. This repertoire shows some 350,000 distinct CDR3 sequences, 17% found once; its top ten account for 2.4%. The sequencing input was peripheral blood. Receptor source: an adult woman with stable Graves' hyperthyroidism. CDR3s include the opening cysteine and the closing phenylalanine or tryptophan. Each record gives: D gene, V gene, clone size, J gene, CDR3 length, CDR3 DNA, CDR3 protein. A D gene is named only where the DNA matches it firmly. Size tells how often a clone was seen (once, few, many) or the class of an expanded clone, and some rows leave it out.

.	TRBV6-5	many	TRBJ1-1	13	TGTGCCAGCACCAAGAGGGGAGGCACTGAAGCTTTCTTT	CASTKRGGTEAFF
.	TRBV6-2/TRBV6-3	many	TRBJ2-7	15	TGTGCCAGCAGTTACTCCTCGGGTGGCAGAGGTTTGCAGTACTTC	CASSYSSGGRGLQYF
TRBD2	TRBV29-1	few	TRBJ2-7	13	TGCAGCGTTGAATGGGCGGGAGCGGGAGAGCAGTACTTC	CSVEWAGAGEQYF
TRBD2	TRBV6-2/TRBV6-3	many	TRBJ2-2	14	TGTGCCACGAGGACTAGCGGGAGTGCCGGGGAGCTGTTTTTT	CATRTSGSAGELFF
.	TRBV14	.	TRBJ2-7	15	TGTGCCAGCAGCCAAGCTTCGGAGATTTCCTACGAGCAGTACTTC	CASSQASEISYEQYF
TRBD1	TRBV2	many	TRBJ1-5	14	TGTGCCAGCAGTCCGACAGGGCGAGATCAGCCCCAGCATTTT	CASSPTGRDQPQHF
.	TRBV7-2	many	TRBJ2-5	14	TGTGCCAGCAGCCGAACAGGGCGGGTAGAGACCCAGTACTTC	CASSRTGRVETQYF
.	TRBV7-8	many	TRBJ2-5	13	TGTGCCAGCAGCTTATGGGCGGAAGAGACCCAGTACTTC	CASSLWAEETQYF
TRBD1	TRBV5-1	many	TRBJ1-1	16	TGCGCCAGCAGCGAACAGGGGGCGCTGGTAAACACTGAAGCTTTCTTT	CASSEQGALVNTEAFF
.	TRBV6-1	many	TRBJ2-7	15	TGTGCCAGCAGTGAATTCAGGATAACCTCCTACGAGCAGTACTTC	CASSEFRITSYEQYF
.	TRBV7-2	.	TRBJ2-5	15	TGTGCCAGCAGCTCCCGGACAGCGTACCAAGAGACCCAGTACTTC	CASSSRTAYQETQYF
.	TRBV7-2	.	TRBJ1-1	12	TGTGCCAGCAGCTTAGGGACCGATGAAGCTTTCTTT	CASSLGTDEAFF
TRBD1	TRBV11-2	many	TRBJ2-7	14	TGTGCCAGCAGTATGGGACAGATCTCCTACGAGCAGTACTTC	CASSMGQISYEQYF
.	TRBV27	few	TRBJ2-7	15	TGTGCCAGCAGACGTCCCGGGACATTACCCCACGAGCAGTACTTC	CASRRPGTLPHEQYF
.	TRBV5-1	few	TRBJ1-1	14	TGCGCCAGCAGCTTGGGAGGGATTAACACTGAAGCTTTCTTT	CASSLGGINTEAFF
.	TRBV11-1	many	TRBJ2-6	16	TGTGCCAGCAGCTTAGGGCGCCTCTCTGGGGCCAACGTCCTGACTTTC	CASSLGRLSGANVLTF
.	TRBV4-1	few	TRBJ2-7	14	TGCGCCAGCAGCCAAGTATCCCGCTCCTACGAGCAGTACTTC	CASSQVSRSYEQYF
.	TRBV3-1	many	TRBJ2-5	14	TGTGCCAGCAGTCCACCGGGAGCTCAAGAGACCCAGTACTTC	CASSPPGAQETQYF
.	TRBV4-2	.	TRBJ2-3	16	TGTGCCAGCAGCCAAGAGGCGGAGCCTAGCACAGATACGCAGTATTTT	CASSQEAEPSTDTQYF
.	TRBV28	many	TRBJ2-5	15	TGTGCCAGCAGTAATGGCGGGGCCGCTCAAGAGACCCAGTACTTC	CASSNGGAAQETQYF
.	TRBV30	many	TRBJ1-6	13	TGTGCCTGGAGCGTCCGGAACCTTTCACCCCTCCACTTT	CAWSVRNLSPLHF
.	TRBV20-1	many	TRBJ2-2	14	TGCAGTGCTAGGGCACCAAAAGGGGCCGGGGAGCTGTTTTTT	CSARAPKGAGELFF
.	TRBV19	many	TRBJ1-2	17	TGTGCCAGTAGTATACACGCGGCCGGAGCGACTAACTATGGCTACACCTTC	CASSIHAAGATNYGYTF
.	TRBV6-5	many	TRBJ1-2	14	TGTGCCAGCAGTTATAAGGCAATCAACTATGGCTACACCTTC	CASSYKAINYGYTF
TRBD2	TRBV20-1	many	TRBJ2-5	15	TGCAGTGCTAGCCAAATAGCGGGAGTAGAAGAGACCCAGTACTTC	CSASQIAGVEETQYF
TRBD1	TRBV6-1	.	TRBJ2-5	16	TGTGCCAGCAGCCTGGACAGGGGGCGGAGAGGAGAGACCCAGTACTTC	CASSLDRGRRGETQYF
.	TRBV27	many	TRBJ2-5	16	TGTGCCAGCAGCAAAAATCTCGGACTCCGGTCTGAGACCCAGTACTTC	CASSKNLGLRSETQYF
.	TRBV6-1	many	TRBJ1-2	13	TGTGCCAGCAGTCTGGACGGAAACTATGGCTACACCTTC	CASSLDGNYGYTF